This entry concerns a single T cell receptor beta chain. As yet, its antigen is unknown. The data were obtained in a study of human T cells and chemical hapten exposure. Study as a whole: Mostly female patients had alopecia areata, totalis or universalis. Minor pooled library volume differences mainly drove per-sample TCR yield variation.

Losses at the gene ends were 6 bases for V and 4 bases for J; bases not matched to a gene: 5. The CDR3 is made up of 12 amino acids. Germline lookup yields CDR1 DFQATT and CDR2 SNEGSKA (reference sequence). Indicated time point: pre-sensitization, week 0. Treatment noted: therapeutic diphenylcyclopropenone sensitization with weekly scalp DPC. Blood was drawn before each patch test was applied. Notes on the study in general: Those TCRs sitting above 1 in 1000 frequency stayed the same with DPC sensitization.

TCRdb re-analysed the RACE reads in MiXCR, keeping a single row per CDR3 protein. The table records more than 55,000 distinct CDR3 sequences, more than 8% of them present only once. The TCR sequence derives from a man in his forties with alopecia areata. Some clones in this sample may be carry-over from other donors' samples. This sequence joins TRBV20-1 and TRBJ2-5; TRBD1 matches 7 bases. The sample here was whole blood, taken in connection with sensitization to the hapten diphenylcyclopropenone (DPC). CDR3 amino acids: CSAPRQGETQYF. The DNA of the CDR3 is TGCAGTGCCCCTCGACAGGGAGAGACCCAGTACTTC.